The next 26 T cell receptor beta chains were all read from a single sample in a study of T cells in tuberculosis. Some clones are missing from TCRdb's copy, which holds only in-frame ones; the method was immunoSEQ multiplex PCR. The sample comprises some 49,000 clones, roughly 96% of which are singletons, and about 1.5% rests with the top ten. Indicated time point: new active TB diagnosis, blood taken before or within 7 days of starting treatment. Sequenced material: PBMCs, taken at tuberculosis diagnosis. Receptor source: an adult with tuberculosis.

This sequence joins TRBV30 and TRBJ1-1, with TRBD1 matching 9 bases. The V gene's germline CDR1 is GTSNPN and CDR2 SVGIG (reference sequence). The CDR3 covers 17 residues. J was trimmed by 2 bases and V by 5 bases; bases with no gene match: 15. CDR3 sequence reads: CAWSTLGQGTRNTEAFF. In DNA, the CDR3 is TGTGCCTGGTCGACTCTCGGACAGGGGACGAGAAACACTGAAGCTTTCTTT.

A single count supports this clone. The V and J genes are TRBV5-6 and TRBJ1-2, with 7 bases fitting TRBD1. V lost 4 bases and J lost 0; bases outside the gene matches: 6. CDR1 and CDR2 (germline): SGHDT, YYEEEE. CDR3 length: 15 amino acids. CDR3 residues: CASSAGTASNYGYTF. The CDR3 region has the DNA TGTGCCAGCAGCGCGGGGACAGCTTCTAACTATGGCTACACCTTC.

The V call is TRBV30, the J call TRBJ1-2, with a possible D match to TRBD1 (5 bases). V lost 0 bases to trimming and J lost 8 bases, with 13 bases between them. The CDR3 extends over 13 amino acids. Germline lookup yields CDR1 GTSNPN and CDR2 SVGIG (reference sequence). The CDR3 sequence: CAWSVLAGNGYTF. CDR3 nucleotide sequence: TGTGCCTGGAGTGTACTGGCAGGGAACGGCTACACCTTC.

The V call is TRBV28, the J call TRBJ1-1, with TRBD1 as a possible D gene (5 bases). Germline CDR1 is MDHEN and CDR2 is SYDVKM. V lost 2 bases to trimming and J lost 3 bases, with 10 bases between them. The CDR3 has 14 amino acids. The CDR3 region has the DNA TGTGCCAGCAGTTTACTGGGGCATCACACTGAAGCTTTCTTT. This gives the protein CASSLLGHHTEAFF.

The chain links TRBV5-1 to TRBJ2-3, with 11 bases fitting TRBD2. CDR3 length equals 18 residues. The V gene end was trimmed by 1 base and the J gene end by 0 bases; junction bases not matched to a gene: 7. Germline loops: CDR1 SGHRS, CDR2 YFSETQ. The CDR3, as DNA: TGCGCCAGCAGCTTGAACCCTAGGACTAGCGGGAGCACAGATACGCAGTATTTT. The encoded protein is CASSLNPRTSGSTDTQYF.

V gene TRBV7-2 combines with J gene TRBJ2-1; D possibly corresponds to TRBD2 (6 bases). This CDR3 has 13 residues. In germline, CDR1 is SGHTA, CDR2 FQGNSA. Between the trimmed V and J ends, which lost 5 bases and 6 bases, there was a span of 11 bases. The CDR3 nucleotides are TGTGCCAGCAGCCCCGGGACTTTCAATGAGCAGTTCTTC. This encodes CASSPGTFNEQFF.

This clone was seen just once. For the CDR3, the DNA is TGTGCCAGCTCACCACTCAGGCAGGACTATGGCTACACCTTC. It yields the protein CASSPLRQDYGYTF. The chain combines TRBV18 with TRBJ1-2; D gene unclear. Germline V gives CDR1 KGHSH, CDR2 LQKENI. Trimming left V 1 base short and J 3 bases short, with 9 bases between. The CDR3 has 14 amino acids.

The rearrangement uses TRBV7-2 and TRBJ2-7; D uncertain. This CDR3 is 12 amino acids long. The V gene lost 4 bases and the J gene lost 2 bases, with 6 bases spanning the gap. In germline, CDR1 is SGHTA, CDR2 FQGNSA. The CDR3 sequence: CASSSVTYEQYF. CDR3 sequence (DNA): TGTGCCAGCAGCTCAGTGACCTACGAGCAGTACTTC.

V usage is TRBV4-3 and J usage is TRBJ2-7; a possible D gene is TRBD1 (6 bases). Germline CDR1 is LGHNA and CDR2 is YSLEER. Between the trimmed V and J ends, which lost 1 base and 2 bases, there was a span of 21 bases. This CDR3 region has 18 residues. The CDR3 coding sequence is TGCGCCAGCAGCCAAGTGTCAGTCCCGGGACATAATACCTACGAGCAGTACTTC. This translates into CASSQVSVPGHNTYEQYF.

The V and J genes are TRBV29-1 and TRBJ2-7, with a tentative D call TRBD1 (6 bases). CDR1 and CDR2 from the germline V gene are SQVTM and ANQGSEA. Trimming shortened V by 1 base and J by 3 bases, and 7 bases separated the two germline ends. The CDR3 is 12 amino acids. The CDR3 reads CSVEGDNYEQYF. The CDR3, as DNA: TGCAGCGTTGAAGGGGACAACTACGAGCAGTACTTC.

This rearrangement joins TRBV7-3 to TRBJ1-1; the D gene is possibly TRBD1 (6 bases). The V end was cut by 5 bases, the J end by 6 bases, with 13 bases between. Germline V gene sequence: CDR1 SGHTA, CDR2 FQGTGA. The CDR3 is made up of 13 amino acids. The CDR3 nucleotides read TGTGCCAGCAGCGCCACAGGGAGGGCTGAAGCTTTCTTT. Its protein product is CASSATGRAEAFF.

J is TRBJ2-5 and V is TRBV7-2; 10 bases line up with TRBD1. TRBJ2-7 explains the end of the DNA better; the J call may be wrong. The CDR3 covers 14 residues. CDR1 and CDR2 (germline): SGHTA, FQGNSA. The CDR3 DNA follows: TGTGCCAGCAGCTGGAGGACAGGGGGCTACGAGCAGTACTTC. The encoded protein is CASSWRTGGYEQYF.

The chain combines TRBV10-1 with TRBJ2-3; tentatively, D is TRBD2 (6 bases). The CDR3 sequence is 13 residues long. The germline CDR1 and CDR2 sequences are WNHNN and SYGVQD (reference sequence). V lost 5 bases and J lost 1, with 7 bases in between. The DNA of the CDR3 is TGCGCCAGCAGTTTAGCGGGCACAGATACGCAGTATTTT. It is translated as CASSLAGTDTQYF.

The CDR3 loop reads CASSPGKFTGELFF. CDR3 nucleotides: TGTGCCAGCAGTCCAGGGAAGTTCACCGGGGAGCTGTTTTTT. The chain combines TRBV6-4 with TRBJ2-2; a weak D match, TRBD1 (5 bases). Germline assignment: CDR1 MRHNA and CDR2 SNTAGT. Trimming cost V 5 bases and J 4 bases, with 11 bases left between them. This CDR3 region has 14 residues.

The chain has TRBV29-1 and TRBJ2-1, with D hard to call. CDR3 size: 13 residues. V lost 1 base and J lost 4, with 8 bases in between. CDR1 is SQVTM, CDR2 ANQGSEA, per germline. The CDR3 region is CSVEGSGYNEQFF. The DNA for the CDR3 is TGCAGCGTTGAAGGTTCGGGTTACAATGAGCAGTTCTTC.

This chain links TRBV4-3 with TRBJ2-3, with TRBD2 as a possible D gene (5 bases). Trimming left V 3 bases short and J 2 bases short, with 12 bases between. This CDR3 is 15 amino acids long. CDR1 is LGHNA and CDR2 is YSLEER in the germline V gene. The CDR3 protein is CASSQDWETTDTQYF. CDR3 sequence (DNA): TGCGCCAGCAGCCAGGATTGGGAGACCACAGATACGCAGTATTTT.

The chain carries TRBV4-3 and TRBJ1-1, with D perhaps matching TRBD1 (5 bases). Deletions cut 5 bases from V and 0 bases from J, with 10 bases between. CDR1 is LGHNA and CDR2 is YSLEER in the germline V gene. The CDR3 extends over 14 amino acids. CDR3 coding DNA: TGCGCCAGCAGCGCCGGGGGAATGAACACTGAAGCTTTCTTT. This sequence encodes CASSAGGMNTEAFF.

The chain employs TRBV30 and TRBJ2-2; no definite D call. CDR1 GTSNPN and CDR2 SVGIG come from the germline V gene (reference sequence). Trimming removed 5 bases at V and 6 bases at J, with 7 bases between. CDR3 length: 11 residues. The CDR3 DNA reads TGTGCCTGGGGAGAGGCCGGGGAGCTGTTTTTT. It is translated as CAWGEAGELFF.

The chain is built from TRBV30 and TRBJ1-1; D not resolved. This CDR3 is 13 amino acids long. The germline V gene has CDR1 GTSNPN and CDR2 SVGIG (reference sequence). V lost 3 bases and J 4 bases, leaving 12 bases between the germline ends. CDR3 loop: CAWSLAVGTEAFF. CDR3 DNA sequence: TGTGCCTGGAGCCTAGCTGTAGGCACTGAAGCTTTCTTT.

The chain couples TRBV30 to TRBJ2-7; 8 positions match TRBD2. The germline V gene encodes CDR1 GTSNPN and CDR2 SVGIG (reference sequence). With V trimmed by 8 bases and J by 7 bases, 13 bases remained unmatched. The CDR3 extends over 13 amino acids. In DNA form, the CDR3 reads TGTGCCCAACGTACGACATTAGCGGGAGAGCAGTACTTC. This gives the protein CAQRTTLAGEQYF.

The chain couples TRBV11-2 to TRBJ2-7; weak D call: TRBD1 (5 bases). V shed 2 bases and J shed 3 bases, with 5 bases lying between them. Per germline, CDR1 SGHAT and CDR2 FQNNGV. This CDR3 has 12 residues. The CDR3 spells CASSLQGYEQYF. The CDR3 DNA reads TGTGCCAGCAGCTTACAGGGCTACGAGCAGTACTTC.

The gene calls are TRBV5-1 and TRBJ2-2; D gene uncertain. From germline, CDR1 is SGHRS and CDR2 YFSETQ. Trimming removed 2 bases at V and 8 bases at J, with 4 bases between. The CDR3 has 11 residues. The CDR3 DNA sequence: TGCGCCAGCAGCTTCGGGGGGGAGCTGTTTTTT. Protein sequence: CASSFGGELFF.

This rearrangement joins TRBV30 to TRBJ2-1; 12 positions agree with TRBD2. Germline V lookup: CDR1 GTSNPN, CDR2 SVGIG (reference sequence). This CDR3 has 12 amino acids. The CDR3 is CAGTSGYNEQFF. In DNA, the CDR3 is TGTGCGGGGACTAGCGGGTACAATGAGCAGTTCTTC.

The CDR3 spells CASSHWDRGGQPQHF. The CDR3 bases are TGTGCCAGCAGCCACTGGGACAGGGGTGGGCAGCCCCAGCATTTT. The chain uses TRBV5-8 and TRBJ1-5; 10 bases are a match to TRBD1. Losses at the gene ends were 4 bases for V and 7 bases for J; bases not matched to a gene: 8. From germline, CDR1 is SGHTS and CDR2 YDEGEE. This CDR3 is 15 amino acids long.

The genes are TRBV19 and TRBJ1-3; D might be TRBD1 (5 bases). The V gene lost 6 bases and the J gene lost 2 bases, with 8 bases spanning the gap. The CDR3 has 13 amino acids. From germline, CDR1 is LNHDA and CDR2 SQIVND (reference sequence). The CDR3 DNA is TGTGCCAGTAGCCGGGGGACTGGAAACACCATATATTTT. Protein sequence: CASSRGTGNTIYF.

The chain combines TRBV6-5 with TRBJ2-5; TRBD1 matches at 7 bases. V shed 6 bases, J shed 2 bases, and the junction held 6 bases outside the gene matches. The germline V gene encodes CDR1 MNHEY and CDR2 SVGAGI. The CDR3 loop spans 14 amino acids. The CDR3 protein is CASSRTGRQETQYF. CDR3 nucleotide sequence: TGTGCCAGCAGCCGGACAGGACGTCAAGAGACCCAGTACTTC.